This T cell receptor beta chain is drawn from a study of PD-L1 blockade in urothelial cancer. About the study: About 90% of the 29 patients were males with bladder-origin urothelial cancer. Researchers looked at the blood 3 weeks (second dose) and 6 weeks after treatment began.

Every PCR was spiked with synthetic TCR analog templates. Data came from immunoSEQ multiplex PCR; TCRdb stores just in-frame clones and leaves some out. The sample contains about 52,000 clones, under 90% of which appear only once. Sample contribution per patient ranged from 1 to 8, covering pretreatment and on-treatment. V gave up 5 bases and J gave up 10 bases; unmatched junction bases: 19. CDR1 is MDHEN and CDR2 is SYDVKM in the germline V gene. The CDR3 contains 17 residues. The sequence was obtained from a middle-aged man with urothelial cancer. The chain couples TRBV28 to TRBJ1-5, with 8 bases aligning to TRBD1. The input for sequencing was PBMCs, taken around atezolizumab (anti-PD-L1) treatment. The CDR3 region is CASSRSRGQGRSGPQHF. The CDR3, as DNA: TGTGCCAGCAGTCGTTCCCGAGGACAGGGTCGCTCCGGCCCCCAGCATTTT.